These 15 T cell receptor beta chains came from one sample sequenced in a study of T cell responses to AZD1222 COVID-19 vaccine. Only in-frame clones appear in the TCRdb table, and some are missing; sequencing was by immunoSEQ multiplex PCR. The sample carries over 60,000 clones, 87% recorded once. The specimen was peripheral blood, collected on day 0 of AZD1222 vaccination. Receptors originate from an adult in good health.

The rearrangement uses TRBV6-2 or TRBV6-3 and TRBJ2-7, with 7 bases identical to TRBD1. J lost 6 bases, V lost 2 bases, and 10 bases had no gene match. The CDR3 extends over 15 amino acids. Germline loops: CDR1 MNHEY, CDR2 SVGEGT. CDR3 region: CASSYKGAASREQYF. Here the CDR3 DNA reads TGTGCCAGCAGTTACAAGGGGGCGGCCTCGCGCGAGCAGTACTTC.

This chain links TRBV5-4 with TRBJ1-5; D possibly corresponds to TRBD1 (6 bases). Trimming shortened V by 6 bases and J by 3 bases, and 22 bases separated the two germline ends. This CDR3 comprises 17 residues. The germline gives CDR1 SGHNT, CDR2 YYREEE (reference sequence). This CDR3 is CASNGGRGFDTNQPQHF. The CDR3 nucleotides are TGTGCCAGCAACGGGGGGAGGGGGTTCGATACCAATCAGCCCCAGCATTTT.

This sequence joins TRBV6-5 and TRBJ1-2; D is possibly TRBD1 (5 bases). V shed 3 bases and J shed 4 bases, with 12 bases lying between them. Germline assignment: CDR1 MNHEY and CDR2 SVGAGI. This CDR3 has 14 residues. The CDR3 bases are TGTGCCAGCAGTTATCTCGGGGCCCGCTATGGCTACACCTTC. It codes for CASSYLGARYGYTF.

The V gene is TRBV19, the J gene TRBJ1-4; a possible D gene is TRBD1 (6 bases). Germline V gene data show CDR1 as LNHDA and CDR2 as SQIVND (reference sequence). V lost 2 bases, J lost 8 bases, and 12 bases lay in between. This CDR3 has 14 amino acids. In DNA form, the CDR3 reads TGTGCCAGTAGTATAACACAGGGTTACGAAAAACTGTTTTTT. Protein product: CASSITQGYEKLFF.

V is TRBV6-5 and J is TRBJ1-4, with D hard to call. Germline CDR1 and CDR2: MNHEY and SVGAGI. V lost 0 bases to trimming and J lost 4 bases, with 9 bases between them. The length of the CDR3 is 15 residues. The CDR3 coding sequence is TGTGCCAGCAGTTACTCGAAAGGGTATAATGAAAAACTGTTTTTT. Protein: CASSYSKGYNEKLFF.

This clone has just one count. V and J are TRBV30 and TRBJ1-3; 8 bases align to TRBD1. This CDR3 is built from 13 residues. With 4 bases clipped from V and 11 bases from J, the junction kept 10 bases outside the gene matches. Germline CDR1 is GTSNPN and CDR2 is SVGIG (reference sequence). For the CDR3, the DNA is TGTGCCTGGAATCCTGCGACAGGGGTTGCCATATATTTT. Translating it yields CAWNPATGVAIYF. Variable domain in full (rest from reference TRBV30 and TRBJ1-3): SQTIHQWPATLVQPVGSPLSLECTVEGTSNPNLYWYRQAAGRGLQLLFYSVGIGQISSEVPQNLSASRPQDRQFILSSKKLLLSDSGFYLCAWNPATGVAIYFGEGSWLTVV.

The CDR3 sequence is CASSLGQGANTQYF. CDR3 DNA: TGTGCCAGCAGTTTGGGACAGGGGGCGAACACGCAGTATTTT. The chain links TRBV27 to TRBJ2-3, with 12 bases lining up with TRBD1. Germline lookup yields CDR1 MNHEY and CDR2 SMNVEV (reference sequence). CDR3 size: 14 residues. J was trimmed by 9 bases and V by 3 bases; bases with no gene match: 4.

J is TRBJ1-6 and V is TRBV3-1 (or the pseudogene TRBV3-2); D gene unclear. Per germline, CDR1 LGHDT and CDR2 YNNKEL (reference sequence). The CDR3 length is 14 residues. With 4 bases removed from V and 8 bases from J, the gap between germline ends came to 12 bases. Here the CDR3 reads CASSLRDSDSPLHF. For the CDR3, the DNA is TGTGCCAGCAGCCTTCGGGATAGCGATTCACCCCTCCACTTT.

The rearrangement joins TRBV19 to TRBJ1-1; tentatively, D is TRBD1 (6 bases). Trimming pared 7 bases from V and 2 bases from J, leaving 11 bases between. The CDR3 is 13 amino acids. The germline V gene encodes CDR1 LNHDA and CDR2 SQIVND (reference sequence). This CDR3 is CASTNRVNTEAFF. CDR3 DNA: TGTGCCAGTACAAACAGGGTAAACACTGAAGCTTTCTTT.

The CDR3 reads CASRFGGALTDTQYF. CDR3 sequence (DNA): TGTGCCAGCAGGTTTGGCGGGGCTCTCACAGATACGCAGTATTTT. J is TRBJ2-3 and V is TRBV27; D might be TRBD2 (6 bases). Germline CDR1 is MNHEY and CDR2 is SMNVEV (reference sequence). The CDR3 runs 15 residues. Trimming pared 6 bases from V and 2 bases from J, leaving 15 bases between.

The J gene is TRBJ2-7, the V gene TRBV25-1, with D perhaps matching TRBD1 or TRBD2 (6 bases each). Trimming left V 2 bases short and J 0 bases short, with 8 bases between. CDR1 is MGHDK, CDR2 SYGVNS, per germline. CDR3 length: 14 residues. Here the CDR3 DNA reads TGTGCCAGCAGTGAAGAGGGGGGCTCCTACGAGCAGTACTTC. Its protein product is CASSEEGGSYEQYF.

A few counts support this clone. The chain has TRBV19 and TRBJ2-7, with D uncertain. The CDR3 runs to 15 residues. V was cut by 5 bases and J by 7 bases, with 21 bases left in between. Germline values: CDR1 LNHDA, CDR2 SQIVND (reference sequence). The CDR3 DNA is TGTGCCAGTAGTCTCCGACCGGGCCTGATGGGAGAGCAGTACTTC. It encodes CASSLRPGLMGEQYF.

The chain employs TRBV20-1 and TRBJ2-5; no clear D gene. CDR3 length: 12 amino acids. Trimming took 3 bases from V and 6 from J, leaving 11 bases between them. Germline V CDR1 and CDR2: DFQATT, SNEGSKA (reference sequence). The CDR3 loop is CSASGRQQTQYF. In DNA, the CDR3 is TGCAGTGCTAGTGGGCGTCAGCAGACCCAGTACTTC.

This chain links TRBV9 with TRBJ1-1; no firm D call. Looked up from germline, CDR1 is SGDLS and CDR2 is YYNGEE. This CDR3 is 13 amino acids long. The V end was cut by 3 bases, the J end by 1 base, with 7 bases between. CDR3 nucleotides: TGTGCCAGCAGCGGCCCACAGAACACTGAAGCTTTCTTT. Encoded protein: CASSGPQNTEAFF.

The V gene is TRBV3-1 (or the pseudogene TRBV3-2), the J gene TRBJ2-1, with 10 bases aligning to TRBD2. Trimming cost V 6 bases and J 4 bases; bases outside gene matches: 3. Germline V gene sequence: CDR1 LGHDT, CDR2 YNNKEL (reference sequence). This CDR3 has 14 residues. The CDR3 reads CASSGTSEYNEQFF. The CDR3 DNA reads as TGTGCCAGCAGTGGGACTAGCGAGTACAATGAGCAGTTCTTC.